A single sample is the source of the 10 T cell receptor beta chains below, sequenced in a study of blood T cell repertoires in COVID-19. Here immunoSEQ multiplex PCR was the method, and the copy in TCRdb shows in-frame clones only, minus some. This repertoire shows over 200,000 clones, 70% to 90% found once; its top ten account for around 1.5%. The sequenced sample consisted of peripheral blood. These receptors were collected from a man aged 18 to 30 with active or convalescent COVID-19.

CDR3 protein: CAWSHRQGDTEAFF. In DNA, the CDR3 is TGTGCCTGGAGTCACAGACAGGGGGACACTGAAGCTTTCTTT. The chain employs TRBV30 and TRBJ1-1, with 9 bases lining up with TRBD1. V trimming: 2 bases; J trimming: 3 bases; junction bases outside the gene matches: 4. This CDR3 spans 14 amino acids. The germline V gene encodes CDR1 GTSNPN and CDR2 SVGIG (reference sequence).

V usage is TRBV5-1 and J usage is TRBJ1-5; TRBD1 matches at 9 bases. From germline, CDR1 is SGHRS and CDR2 YFSETQ. V was pared by 5 bases and J by 6 bases, with 3 bases of the junction left unmatched. The CDR3 runs 13 residues. CDR3 protein: CASSTGGGQPQHF. CDR3 nucleotides: TGCGCCAGCAGTACAGGGGGCGGTCAGCCCCAGCATTTT.

The CDR3 sequence: CASSRPSTGQFF. CDR3 sequence (DNA): TGTGCCAGCTCACGACCCTCTACTGGGCAGTTCTTC. The rearrangement links TRBV18 to TRBJ2-1, with no clear D. Germline V gene lookup returns CDR1 KGHSH and CDR2 LQKENI. Trimming took off 4 bases at V and 12 bases at J, with 13 bases between the two ends. This CDR3 has 12 amino acids.

This clone was seen just once. CDR3 nucleotides: TGCAGCATCGACACTGAAGCTTTCTTT. Encoded protein: CSIDTEAFF. This rearrangement joins TRBV29-1 to TRBJ1-1, with no clear D. This CDR3 is built from 9 residues. Deletions cut 8 bases from V and 3 bases from J, with 4 bases between. Germline V gene sequence: CDR1 SQVTM, CDR2 ANQGSEA.

The V and J genes are TRBV7-9 and TRBJ2-7; maybe TRBD2 (6 bases). The V and J ends lost 5 bases and 3 bases respectively, with 14 bases between them. The CDR3 runs to 14 residues. From germline, CDR1 is SEHNR and CDR2 FQNEAQ (reference sequence). CDR3 sequence (DNA): TGTGCCAGCAGCCCTGCGTCGGGAGTCTACGAGCAGTACTTC. It is translated as CASSPASGVYEQYF.

The rearrangement joins TRBV28 to TRBJ1-5, with no clear D. The CDR3 spans 11 residues. V gave up 4 bases and J gave up 9 bases, with 7 bases separating them. In germline, CDR1 is MDHEN, CDR2 SYDVKM. CDR3 DNA: TGTGCCAGCAGTTCTAGTCCGCCCCAGCATTTT. Its protein product is CASSSSPPQHF.

This chain connects TRBV24-1 to TRBJ1-5; tentatively, D is TRBD1 (5 bases). V lost 4 bases to trimming and J lost 3 bases, with 15 bases between them. This CDR3 is 16 amino acids long. Germline V lookup: CDR1 KGHDR, CDR2 SFDVKD. Written as DNA, the CDR3 is TGTGCCACCAGTGACTCAACAGGCTCTCCCAATCAGCCCCAGCATTTT. It specifies CATSDSTGSPNQPQHF.

The rearrangement links TRBV28 to TRBJ1-1; possibly TRBD1 for D (6 bases). The CDR3 consists of 17 residues. V was trimmed by 6 bases and J by 3 bases, leaving 23 bases between them. Germline-derived CDR1 and CDR2 are MDHEN and SYDVKM. The CDR3 region has the DNA TGTGCCAGCAGGCTGGGGGGGCAGGGTTTTGGGTACACTGAAGCTTTCTTT. This translates into CASRLGGQGFGYTEAFF. The full variable domain, rest sourced from reference TRBV28 and TRBJ1-1, is DVKVTQSSRYLVKRTGEKVFLECVQDMDHENMFWYRQDPGLGLRLIYFSYDVKMKEKGDIPEGYSVSREKKERFSLILESASTNQTSMYLCASRLGGQGFGYTEAFFGQGTRLTVV.

The chain combines TRBV6-5 with TRBJ2-5; weak D call: TRBD2 (5 bases). The V gene lost 2 bases and the J gene lost 4 bases, with 14 bases spanning the gap. The CDR3 has 15 amino acids. CDR1 MNHEY and CDR2 SVGAGI come from the germline V gene. The CDR3 protein is CASSYGVRGGETQYF. In DNA, the CDR3 is TGTGCCAGCAGTTACGGGGTACGGGGTGGAGAGACCCAGTACTTC.

The V call is TRBV7-7, the J call TRBJ2-2; weak D call: TRBD2 (6 bases). The CDR3 length is 15 residues. Trimming took 5 bases from V and 6 from J, leaving 16 bases between them. Per germline, CDR1 SSHAT and CDR2 FNYEAQ (reference sequence). CDR3 protein: CASSTSSGSAGELFF. The CDR3 region has the DNA TGTGCCAGCAGCACCTCGTCCGGGAGTGCCGGGGAGCTGTTTTTT.